Shown below are 14 T cell receptor beta chains from a single sample sequenced in a study of regulatory T cells in long-lasting Graves disease. Arm-PCR of CDR3 regions and iRepertoire HTBI primers were the basis on which TCR beta libraries were built. Using its own MiXCR run on the multiplex PCR reads, TCRdb lists one record per CDR3 protein. The table has roughly 700,000 distinct CDR3 sequences, 30% seen once. This sample's time point: persistent/refractory GD, antithyroid drugs over 5 years with positive TRAb. The authors made the TCR library using RNA they extracted from PBMCs. The source material was peripheral blood mononuclear cells (PBMCs), sampled when the disease was refractory, from a patient treated with antithyroid drugs. These TCRs come from a female donor with Graves disease.

The rearrangement links TRBV5-1 to TRBJ2-5, with TRBD2 matching 11 bases. V dropped 4 bases and J dropped 5; count of bases not matched to a gene: 7. Germline V lookup: CDR1 SGHRS, CDR2 YFSETQ. The CDR3 has 15 residues. CDR3 nucleotide sequence: TGCGCCAGCAGCGGGACTAGCGGAAGCGTGGAGACCCAGTACTTC. This gives the protein CASSGTSGSVETQYF.

The genes are TRBV29-1 and TRBJ2-3, with D possibly TRBD2 on 6 matching bases. Trimming removed 4 bases from V and 5 bases from J, with 16 bases in between. The CDR3 consists of 14 residues. Germline V gene data show CDR1 as SQVTM and CDR2 as ANQGSEA. This CDR3 is CSVGGLLVKDTQYF. For the CDR3, the DNA is TGCAGCGTTGGGGGACTCCTCGTGAAAGATACGCAGTATTTT.

The chain combines TRBV19 with TRBJ2-7; D is undetermined. The CDR3 consists of 15 residues. In germline, CDR1 is LNHDA, CDR2 SQIVND (reference sequence). Trimming cost V 6 bases and J 2 bases, with 17 bases left between them. CDR3 DNA sequence: TGTGCCAGTAGCAGATACGAGGACGTGGCCTACGAGCAGTACTTC. Encoded protein: CASSRYEDVAYEQYF.

A few counts support this clonotype. The chain recombines TRBV11-2 with TRBJ2-3, with TRBD2 as a possible D gene (6 bases). The germline V and J ends were trimmed by 3 bases and 5 bases, with 6 bases remaining between them. CDR1 is SGHAT, CDR2 FQNNGV, per germline. The CDR3 runs to 12 residues. In DNA form, the CDR3 reads TGTGCCAGCAGCTTGGGGGGAGATACGCAGTATTTT. Its translation is CASSLGGDTQYF. Together with reference TRBV11-2 and TRBJ2-3, the CDR3 gives the full variable domain: EAGVAQSPRYKIIEKRQSVAFWCNPISGHATLYWYQQILGQGPKLLIQFQNNGVVDDSQLPKDRFSAERLKGVDSTLKIQPAKLEDSAVYLCASSLGGDTQYFGPGTRLTVL.

This clonotype showed up many times. The genes are TRBV10-3 and TRBJ2-7, with D tentatively TRBD1 or TRBD2 (6 bases each). Per the germline V gene, CDR1 is ENHRY and CDR2 is SYGVKD. Between the trimmed V and J ends, which lost 6 bases and 5 bases, there was a span of 20 bases. The CDR3 runs to 15 residues. The CDR3 bases are TGTGCCATCAGAACCGGACAGCGGGTTGCCGACGAGCAGTACTTC. This translates into CAIRTGQRVADEQYF.

The rearrangement joins TRBV5-1 to TRBJ2-5; maybe TRBD2 (5 bases). The CDR3 covers 13 residues. V lost 2 bases and J 5 bases, leaving 10 bases between the germline ends. Germline CDR1 SGHRS, CDR2 YFSETQ. The CDR3 sequence is CASSLAGIETQYF. CDR3 nucleotide sequence: TGCGCCAGCAGCTTAGCCGGGATCGAGACCCAGTACTTC.

The chain combines TRBV11-1 with TRBJ2-2, with 7 bases matching TRBD1. There are 16 residues in the CDR3. V shed 5 bases and J 7 bases; nucleotides not matched to a gene: 13. CDR1 is SGHAT and CDR2 is FQDESV in the germline V gene (reference sequence). The CDR3: CASSPRTGTGIGELFF. The CDR3 DNA reads as TGTGCCAGCAGCCCTAGGACAGGTACAGGAATCGGGGAGCTGTTTTTT.

This chain connects TRBV3-1 to TRBJ1-3; maybe TRBD1 (5 bases). CDR1 is LGHDT and CDR2 is YNNKEL in the germline V gene (reference sequence). Deletions cut 1 base from V and 0 bases from J, with 10 bases between. The length of the CDR3 is 16 residues. CDR3 DNA: TGTGCCAGCAGCCAAGTGTCTGGGGGCTCTGGAAACACCATATATTTT. It yields the protein CASSQVSGGSGNTIYF. The full variable domain, completed using reference TRBV3-1 and TRBJ1-3, is DTAVSQTPKYLVTQMGNDKSIKCEQNLGHDTMYWYKQDSKKFLKIMFSYNNKELIINETVPNRFSPKSPDKAHLNLHINSLELGDSAVYFCASSQVSGGSGNTIYFGEGSWLTVV.

This clonotype was counted ten times or more. The V gene is TRBV28, the J gene TRBJ1-1; D gene ambiguous. The CDR3 length is 12 residues. Per germline, CDR1 MDHEN and CDR2 SYDVKM. V gave up 5 bases and J gave up 2 bases, with 6 bases separating them. DNA for the CDR3: TGTGCCAGCAGTCAGGATAACACTGAAGCTTTCTTT. It is translated as CASSQDNTEAFF.

This chain connects TRBV25-1 to TRBJ1-3; D ambiguous. CDR1 and CDR2 (germline): MGHDK, SYGVNS. The CDR3 sequence is 15 residues long. V lost 2 bases and J lost 0, with 8 bases in between. The CDR3 reads CASSEQTLSGNTIYF. As DNA, the CDR3 is TGTGCCAGCAGTGAACAGACACTCTCTGGAAACACCATATATTTT.

V usage is TRBV6-5 and J usage is TRBJ2-7, with 8 bases identical to TRBD2. The CDR3 is made up of 19 amino acids. V gave up 0 bases and J gave up 0 bases; unmatched junction bases: 13. Germline V gene data show CDR1 as MNHEY and CDR2 as SVGAGI. Written as DNA, the CDR3 is TGTGCCAGCAGTTACTCGATTGGCGGGAGGATCACAAACTCCTACGAGCAGTACTTC. Translated, it gives CASSYSIGGRITNSYEQYF.

This clonotype is a singleton in its sample. The chain has TRBV20-1 and TRBJ2-7, with D possibly being TRBD2 (6 bases). The length of the CDR3 is 13 residues. Between the trimmed V and J ends, which lost 5 bases and 2 bases, there was a span of 13 bases. In germline, CDR1 is DFQATT, CDR2 SNEGSKA (reference sequence). CDR3 coding DNA: TGCAGTGCTGGGTTAGCGGCCCCCTACGAGCAGTACTTC. It is translated as CSAGLAAPYEQYF.

This clonotype was observed a few times. J is TRBJ2-2 and V is TRBV10-3; 10 bases map to TRBD1. CDR1 is ENHRY and CDR2 is SYGVKD in the germline V gene. V lost 10 bases to trimming and J lost 7 bases; unmatched junction nucleotides: 9. The CDR3 contains 14 residues. The CDR3 loop is CASQGTGVGGELFF. DNA for the CDR3: TGTGCCAGCCAAGGGACAGGGGTGGGCGGGGAGCTGTTTTTT.

This clonotype came up many times. The J gene is TRBJ2-7, the V gene TRBV6-5, with 10 positions matching TRBD2. This CDR3 is 16 amino acids long. Per the germline V gene, CDR1 is MNHEY and CDR2 is SVGAGI. Trimming at V came to 0 bases and at J to 2 bases, leaving 4 bases not matched to a gene. The chain's CDR3 is CASSYSTSGSPYEQYF. The CDR3 bases are TGTGCCAGCAGTTACTCGACTAGCGGGTCGCCCTACGAGCAGTACTTC.